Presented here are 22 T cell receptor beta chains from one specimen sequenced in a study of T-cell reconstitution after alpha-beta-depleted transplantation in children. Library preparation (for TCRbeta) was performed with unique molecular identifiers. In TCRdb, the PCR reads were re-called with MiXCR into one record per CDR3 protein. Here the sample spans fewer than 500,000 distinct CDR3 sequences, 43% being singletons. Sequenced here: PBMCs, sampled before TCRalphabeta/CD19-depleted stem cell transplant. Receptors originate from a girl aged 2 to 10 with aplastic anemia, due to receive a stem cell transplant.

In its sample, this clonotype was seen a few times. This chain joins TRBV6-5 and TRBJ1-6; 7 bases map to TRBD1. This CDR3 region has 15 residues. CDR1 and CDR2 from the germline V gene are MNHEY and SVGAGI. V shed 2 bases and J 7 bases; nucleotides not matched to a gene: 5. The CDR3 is CASSYVAGGNSPLHF. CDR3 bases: TGTGCCAGCAGTTACGTTGCAGGGGGGAATTCACCCCTCCACTTT.

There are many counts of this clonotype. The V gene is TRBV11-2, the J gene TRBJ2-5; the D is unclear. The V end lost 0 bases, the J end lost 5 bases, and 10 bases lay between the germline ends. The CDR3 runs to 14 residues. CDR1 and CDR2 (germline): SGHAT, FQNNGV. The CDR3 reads CASSLEHGFETQYF. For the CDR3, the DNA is TGTGCCAGCAGCTTAGAACACGGGTTCGAGACCCAGTACTTC.

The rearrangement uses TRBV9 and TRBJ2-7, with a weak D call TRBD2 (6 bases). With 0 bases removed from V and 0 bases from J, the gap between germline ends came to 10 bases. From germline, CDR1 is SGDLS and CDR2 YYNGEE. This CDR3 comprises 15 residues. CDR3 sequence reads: CASSVDVTSSYEQYF. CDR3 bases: TGTGCCAGCAGCGTAGACGTGACTAGCTCCTACGAGCAGTACTTC.

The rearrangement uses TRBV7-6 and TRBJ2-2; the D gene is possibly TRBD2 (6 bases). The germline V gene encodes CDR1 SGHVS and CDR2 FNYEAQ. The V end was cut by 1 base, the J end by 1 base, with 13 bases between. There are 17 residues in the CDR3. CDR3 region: CASSLELAYLNTGELFF. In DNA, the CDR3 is TGTGCCAGCAGCTTAGAGCTAGCGTACCTGAACACCGGGGAGCTGTTTTTT.

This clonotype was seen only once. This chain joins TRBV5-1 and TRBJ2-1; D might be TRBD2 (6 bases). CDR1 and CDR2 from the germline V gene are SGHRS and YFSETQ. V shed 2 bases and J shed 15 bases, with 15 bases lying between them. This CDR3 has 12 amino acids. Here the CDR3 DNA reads TGCGCCAGCAGCTTAGGTAGGGGAGGTTCGTTCTTC. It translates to CASSLGRGGSFF. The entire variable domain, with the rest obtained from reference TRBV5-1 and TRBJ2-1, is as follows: KAGVTQTPRYLIKTRGQQVTLSCSPISGHRSVSWYQQTPGQGLQFLFEYFSETQRNKGNFPGRFSGRQFSNSRSEMNVSTLELGDSALYLCASSLGRGGSFFGPGTRLTVL.

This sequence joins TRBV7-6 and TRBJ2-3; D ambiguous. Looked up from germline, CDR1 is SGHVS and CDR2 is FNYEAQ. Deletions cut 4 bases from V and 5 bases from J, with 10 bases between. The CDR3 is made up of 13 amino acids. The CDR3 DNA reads TGTGCCAGCAGCTCGATCGACGGAGATACGCAGTATTTT. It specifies CASSSIDGDTQYF.

The CDR3 sequence: CASSYAGDTQYF. Written as DNA, the CDR3 is TGTGCCAGCAGTTACGCAGGAGATACGCAGTATTTT. The V call is TRBV6-6, the J call TRBJ2-3; D not resolved. This CDR3 contains 12 residues. Germline CDR1 and CDR2: MNHNY and SVGAGI (reference sequence). V lost 2 bases and J lost 5, with 5 bases in between.

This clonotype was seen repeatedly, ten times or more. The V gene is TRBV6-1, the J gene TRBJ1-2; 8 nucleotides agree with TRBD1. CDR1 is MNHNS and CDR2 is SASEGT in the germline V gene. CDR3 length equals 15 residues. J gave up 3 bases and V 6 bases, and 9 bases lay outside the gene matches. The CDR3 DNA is TGTGCCAGCAGCTCGACCGGGACAGGTCACTATGGCTACACCTTC. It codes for CASSSTGTGHYGYTF.

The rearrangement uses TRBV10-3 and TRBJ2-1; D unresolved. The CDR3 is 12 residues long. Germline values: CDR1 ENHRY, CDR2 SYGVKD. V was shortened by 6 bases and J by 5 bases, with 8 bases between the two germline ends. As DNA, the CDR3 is TGTGCCATCAGCTACACAAACAATGAGCAGTTCTTC. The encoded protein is CAISYTNNEQFF.

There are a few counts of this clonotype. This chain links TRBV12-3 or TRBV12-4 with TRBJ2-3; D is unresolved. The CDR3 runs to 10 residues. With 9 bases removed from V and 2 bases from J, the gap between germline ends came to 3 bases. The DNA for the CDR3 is TGTGCCAGTGCCACAGATACGCAGTATTTT. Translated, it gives CASATDTQYF.

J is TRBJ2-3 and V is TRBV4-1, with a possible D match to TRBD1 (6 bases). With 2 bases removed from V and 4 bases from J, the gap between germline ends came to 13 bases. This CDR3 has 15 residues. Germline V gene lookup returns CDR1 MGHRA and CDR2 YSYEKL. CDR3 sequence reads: CASSQRTESADTQYF. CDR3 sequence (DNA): TGCGCCAGCAGCCAACGGACAGAATCGGCAGATACGCAGTATTTT.

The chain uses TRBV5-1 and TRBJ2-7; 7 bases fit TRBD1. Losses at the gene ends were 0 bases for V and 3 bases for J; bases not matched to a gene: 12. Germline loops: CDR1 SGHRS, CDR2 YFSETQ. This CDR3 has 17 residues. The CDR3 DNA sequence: TGCGCCAGCAGCTTGGGGGGCCCCATGACAGGGATCTACGAGCAGTACTTC. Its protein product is CASSLGGPMTGIYEQYF.

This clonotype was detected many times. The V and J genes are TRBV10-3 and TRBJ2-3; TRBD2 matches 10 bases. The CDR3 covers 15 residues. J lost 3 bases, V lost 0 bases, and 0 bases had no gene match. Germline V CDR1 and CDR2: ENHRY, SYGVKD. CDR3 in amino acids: CAISESTSGTDTQYF. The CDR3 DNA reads TGTGCCATCAGTGAGTCGACTAGCGGGACAGATACGCAGTATTTT.

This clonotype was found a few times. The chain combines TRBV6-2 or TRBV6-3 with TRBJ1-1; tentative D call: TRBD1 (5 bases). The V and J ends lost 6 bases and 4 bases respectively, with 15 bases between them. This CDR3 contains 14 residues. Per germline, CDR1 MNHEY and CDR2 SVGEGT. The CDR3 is CASRVRAEGTEAFF. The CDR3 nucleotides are TGTGCCAGCAGGGTCAGGGCGGAGGGCACTGAAGCTTTCTTT.

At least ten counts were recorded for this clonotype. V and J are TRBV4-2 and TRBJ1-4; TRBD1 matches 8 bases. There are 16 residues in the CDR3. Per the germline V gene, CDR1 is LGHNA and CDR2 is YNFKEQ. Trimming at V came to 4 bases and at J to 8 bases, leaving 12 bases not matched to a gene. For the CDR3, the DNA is TGTGCCAGCAGCCCCTCCGGCGGGACAGGAGACGAAAAACTGTTTTTT. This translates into CASSPSGGTGDEKLFF.

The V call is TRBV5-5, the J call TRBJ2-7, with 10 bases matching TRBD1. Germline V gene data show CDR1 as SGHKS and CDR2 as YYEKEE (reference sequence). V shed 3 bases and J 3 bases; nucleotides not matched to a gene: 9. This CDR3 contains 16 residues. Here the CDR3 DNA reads TGTGCCAGCAGCTCACGCTCGGGACAGGGGAACTACGAGCAGTACTTC. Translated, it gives CASSSRSGQGNYEQYF. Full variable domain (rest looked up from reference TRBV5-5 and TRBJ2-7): DAGVTQSPTHLIKTRGQQVTLRCSPISGHKSVSWYQQVLGQGPQFIFQYYEKEERGRGNFPDRFSARQFPNYSSELNVNALLLGDSALYLCASSSRSGQGNYEQYFGPGTRLTVT.

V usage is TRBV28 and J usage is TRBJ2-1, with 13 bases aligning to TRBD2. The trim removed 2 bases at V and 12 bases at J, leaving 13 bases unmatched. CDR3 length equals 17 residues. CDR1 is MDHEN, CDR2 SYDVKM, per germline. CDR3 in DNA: TGTGCCAGCAGTTTAAGGGGTGGACTAGCGGGGGTGGTGGGGCAGTTCTTC. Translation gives CASSLRGGLAGVVGQFF.

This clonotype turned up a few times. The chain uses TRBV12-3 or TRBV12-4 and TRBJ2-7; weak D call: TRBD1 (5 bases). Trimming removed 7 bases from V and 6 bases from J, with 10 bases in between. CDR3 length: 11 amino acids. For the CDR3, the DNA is TGTGCCAGCACCCAGGGCAGCGAGCAGTACTTC. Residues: CASTQGSEQYF.

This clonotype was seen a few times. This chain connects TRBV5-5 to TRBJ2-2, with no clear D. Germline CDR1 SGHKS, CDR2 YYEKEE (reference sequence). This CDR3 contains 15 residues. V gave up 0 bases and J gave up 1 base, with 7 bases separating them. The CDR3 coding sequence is TGTGCCAGCAGCTTGGATCGTGGGAACACCGGGGAGCTGTTTTTT. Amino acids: CASSLDRGNTGELFF.

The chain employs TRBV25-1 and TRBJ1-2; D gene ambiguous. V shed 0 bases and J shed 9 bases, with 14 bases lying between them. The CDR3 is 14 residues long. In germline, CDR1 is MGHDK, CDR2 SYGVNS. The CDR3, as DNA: TGTGCCAGCAGTGAATATTACGGTAGAGTACGCTACACCTTC. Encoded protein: CASSEYYGRVRYTF.

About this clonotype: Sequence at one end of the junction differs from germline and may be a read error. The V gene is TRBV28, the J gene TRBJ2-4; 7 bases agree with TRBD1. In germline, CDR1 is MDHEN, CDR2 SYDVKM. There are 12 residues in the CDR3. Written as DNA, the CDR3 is TGTGCCAGCAGCCAGACAGGGCTTGAACCCGAATTC. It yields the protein CASSQTGLEPEF. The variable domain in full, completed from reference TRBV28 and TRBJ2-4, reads DVKVTQSSRYLVKRTGEKVFLECVQDMDHENMFWYRQDPGLGLRLIYFSYDVKMKEKGDIPEGYSVSREKKERFSLILESASTNQTSMYLCASSQTGLEPEFGAGTRLSVL.

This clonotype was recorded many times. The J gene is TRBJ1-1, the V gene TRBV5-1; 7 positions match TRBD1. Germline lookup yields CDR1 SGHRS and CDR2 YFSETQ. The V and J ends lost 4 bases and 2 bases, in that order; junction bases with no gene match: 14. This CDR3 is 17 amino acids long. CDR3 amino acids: CASSSTGTAPKNTEAFF. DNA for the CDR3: TGCGCCAGCAGCAGCACCGGGACAGCACCTAAAAACACTGAAGCTTTCTTT.